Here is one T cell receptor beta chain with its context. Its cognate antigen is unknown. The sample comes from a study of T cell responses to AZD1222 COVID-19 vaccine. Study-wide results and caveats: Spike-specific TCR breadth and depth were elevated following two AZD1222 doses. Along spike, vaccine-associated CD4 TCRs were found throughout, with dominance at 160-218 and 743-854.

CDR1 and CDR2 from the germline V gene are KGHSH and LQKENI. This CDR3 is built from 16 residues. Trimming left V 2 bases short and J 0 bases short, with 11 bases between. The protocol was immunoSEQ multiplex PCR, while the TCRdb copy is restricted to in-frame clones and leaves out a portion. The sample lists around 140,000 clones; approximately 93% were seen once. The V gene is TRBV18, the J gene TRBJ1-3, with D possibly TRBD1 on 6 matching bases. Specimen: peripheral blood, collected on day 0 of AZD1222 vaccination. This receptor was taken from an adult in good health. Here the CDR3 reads CASSPSGTLSGNTIYF. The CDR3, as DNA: TGTGCCAGCTCACCATCCGGGACACTCTCTGGAAACACCATATATTTT.